The rows below give T cell receptor delta chains drawn from one sample of a study of Vδ1+ human thymocytes. TCRdb reanalysed the multiplex PCR reads via CATT. The data hold some 54,000 delta-chain clones, with approximately 15% observed a single time. Sequencing was carried out using Vdelta1+ gamma-delta thymocytes from the thymus. The receptors shown here come from a boy younger than two who had congenital heart surgery. The CDR3 runs from the conserved cysteine through the conserved F or W.

v_call cdr3_aa
TRDV1 CALGNLSVWGFFTDKLIF
TRDV1 CALGKGYAIPYTDKLIF
TRDV1 CALGELQYWGIQTDKLIF
TRDV1 CALGRGVLHGDGAADKLIF
TRDV2 CACDTPYYRDMGTDKLIF
TRDV1 CALGELPLVGGWGDTDKLIF
TRDV1 CALGDRPLRYTGGLFPPTDKLIF
TRDV1 CALGERGIRHRATDKLIF
TRDV1 CALGPYLLGEAYTDKLIF
TRDV1 CALGELFPTGGYPDKLIF
TRDV1 CALGEPNTYLYTDKLIF